The T cell receptor beta chain described here comes from a study of blood T cells in healthy people across ages. Study findings and constraints: What prevented conclusive comparison of naive and antigen-experienced cells was that PBMCs were unsorted. Greater diversity and more naive CD4+ cells were seen in long-lived donors than in aged donors. For the donors, CMV status was unknown and possibly confounded expanded clonotype changes. Measured against age, TCR beta diversity per million T cells decreased in a roughly linear manner.

The CDR3 contains 15 residues. Germline V gene sequence: CDR1 SGHVS, CDR2 FNYEAQ. Losses at the gene ends were 1 base for V and 4 bases for J; bases not matched to a gene: 4. For the second PCR, which ran for roughly 6 to 12 cycles, a sample-barcoded 5' primer and a J-beta primer mix were used. Each CDR3 protein is one row after TCRdb ran MiXCR on the 5' RACE reads. The table includes 800,000 to 900,000 distinct CDR3 sequences, around 68% detected once. Notes on this clonotype: The antigen remains undetermined.

The clonotype was recovered from a man aged 25-45 years in good health. The gene calls are TRBV7-6 and TRBJ1-5; 7 bases map to TRBD1. The sequencing sample was made of blood. DNA of the CDR3: TGTGCCAGCAGCTTAGGATGGGACAGAAATCAGCCCCAGCATTTT. Encoded protein: CASSLGWDRNQPQHF.